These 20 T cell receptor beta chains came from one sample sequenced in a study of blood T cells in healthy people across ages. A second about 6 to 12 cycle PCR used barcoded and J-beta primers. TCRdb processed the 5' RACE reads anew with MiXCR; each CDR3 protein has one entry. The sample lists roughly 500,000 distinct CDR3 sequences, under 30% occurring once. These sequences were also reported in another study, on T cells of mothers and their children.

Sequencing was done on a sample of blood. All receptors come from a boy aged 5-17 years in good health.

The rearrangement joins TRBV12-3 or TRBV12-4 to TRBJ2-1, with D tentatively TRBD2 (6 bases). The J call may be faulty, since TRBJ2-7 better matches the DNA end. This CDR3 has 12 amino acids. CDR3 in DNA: TGTGCCAGCAGCTCCGCGGGGTCCGAGCAGTACTTC. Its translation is CASSSAGSEQYF.

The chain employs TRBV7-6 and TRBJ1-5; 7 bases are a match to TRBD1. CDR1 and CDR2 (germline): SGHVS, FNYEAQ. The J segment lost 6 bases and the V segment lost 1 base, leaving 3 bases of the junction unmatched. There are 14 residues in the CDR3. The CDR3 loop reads CASSLGGGSQPQHF. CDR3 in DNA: TGTGCCAGCAGCTTAGGAGGGGGCAGTCAGCCCCAGCATTTT.

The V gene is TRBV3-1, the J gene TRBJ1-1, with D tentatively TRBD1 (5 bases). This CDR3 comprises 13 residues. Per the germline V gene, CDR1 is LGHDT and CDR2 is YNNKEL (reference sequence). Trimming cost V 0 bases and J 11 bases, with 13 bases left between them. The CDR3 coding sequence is TGTGCCAGCAGCCAAGATATCCAGGGTATGGCTTTCTTT. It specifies CASSQDIQGMAFF.

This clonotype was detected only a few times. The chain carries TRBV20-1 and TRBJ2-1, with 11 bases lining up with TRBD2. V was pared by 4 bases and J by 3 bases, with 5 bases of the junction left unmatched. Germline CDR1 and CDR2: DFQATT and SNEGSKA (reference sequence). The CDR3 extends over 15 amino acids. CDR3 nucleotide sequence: TGCAGTGCTACCGCCGGGACTAGCGGCTACAATGAGCAGTTCTTC. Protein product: CSATAGTSGYNEQFF.

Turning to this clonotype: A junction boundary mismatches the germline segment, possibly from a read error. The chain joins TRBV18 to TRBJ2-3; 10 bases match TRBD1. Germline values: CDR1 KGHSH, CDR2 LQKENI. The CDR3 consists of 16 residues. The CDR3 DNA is TGTGCAAGCTCACCACCACGGACAGGGGGTATCGATACGCAGTATTTT. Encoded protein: CASSPPRTGGIDTQYF.

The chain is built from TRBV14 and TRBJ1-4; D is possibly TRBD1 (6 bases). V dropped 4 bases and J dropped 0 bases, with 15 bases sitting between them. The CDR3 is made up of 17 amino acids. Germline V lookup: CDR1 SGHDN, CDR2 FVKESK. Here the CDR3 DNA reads TGTGCCAGCAGCCTGGAACAGGGACTTGCAACTAATGAAAAACTGTTTTTT. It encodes CASSLEQGLATNEKLFF.

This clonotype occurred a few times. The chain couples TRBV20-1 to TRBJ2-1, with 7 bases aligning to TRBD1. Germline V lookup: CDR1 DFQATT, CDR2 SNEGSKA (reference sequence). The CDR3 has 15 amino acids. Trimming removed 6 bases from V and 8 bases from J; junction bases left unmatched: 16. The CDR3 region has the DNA TGCAGTGCCCCTTTAAGGCAGACAGGGAGCCATGAGCAGTTCTTC. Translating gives CSAPLRQTGSHEQFF.

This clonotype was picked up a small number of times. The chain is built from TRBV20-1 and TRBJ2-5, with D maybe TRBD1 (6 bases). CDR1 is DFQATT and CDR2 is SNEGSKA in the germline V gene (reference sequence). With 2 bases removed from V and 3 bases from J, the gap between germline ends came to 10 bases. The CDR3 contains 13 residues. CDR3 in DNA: TGCAGTGCTAGACGGACAGCCAAAGAGACCCAGTACTTC. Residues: CSARRTAKETQYF.

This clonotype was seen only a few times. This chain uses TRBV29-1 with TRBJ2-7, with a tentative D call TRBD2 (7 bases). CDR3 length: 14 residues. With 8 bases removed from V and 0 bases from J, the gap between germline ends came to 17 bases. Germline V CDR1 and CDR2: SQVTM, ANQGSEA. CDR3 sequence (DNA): TGCAGCACAGCGGGCGGGGGCAGCTCCTACGAGCAGTACTTC. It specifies CSTAGGGSSYEQYF.

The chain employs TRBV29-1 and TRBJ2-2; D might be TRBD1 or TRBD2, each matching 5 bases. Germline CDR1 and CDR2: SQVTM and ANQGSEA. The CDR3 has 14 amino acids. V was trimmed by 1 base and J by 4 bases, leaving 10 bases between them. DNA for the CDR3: TGCAGCGTTGAAGCCCGGGGCCTCACCGGGGAGCTGTTTTTT. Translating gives CSVEARGLTGELFF.

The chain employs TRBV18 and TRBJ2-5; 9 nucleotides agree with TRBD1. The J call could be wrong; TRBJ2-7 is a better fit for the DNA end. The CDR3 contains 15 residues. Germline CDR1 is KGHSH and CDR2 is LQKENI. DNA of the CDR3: TGTGCCAGCTCACTTGGGACAGGGTCATACTACGAGCAGTACTTC. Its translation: CASSLGTGSYYEQYF.

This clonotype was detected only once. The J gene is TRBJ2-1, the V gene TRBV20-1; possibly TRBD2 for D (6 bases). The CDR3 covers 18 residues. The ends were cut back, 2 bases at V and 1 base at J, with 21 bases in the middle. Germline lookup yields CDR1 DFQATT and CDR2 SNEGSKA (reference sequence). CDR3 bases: TGCAGTGCTAGACCACGTGGGGCGGGACGGAGGTCCTACAATGAGCAGTTCTTC. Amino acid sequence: CSARPRGAGRRSYNEQFF.

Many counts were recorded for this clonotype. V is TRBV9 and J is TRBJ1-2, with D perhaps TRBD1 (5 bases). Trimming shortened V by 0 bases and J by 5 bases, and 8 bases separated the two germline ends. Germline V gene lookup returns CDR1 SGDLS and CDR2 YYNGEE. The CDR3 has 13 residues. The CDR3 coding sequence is TGTGCCAGCAGCGTAGGGGGGAATTATGGCTACACCTTC. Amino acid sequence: CASSVGGNYGYTF.

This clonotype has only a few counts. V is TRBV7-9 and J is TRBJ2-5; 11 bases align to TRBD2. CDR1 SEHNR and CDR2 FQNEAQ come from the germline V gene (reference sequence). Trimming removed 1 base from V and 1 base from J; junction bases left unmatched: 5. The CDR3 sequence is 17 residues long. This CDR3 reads CASSLGGLAGLQETQYF. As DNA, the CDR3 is TGTGCCAGCAGCTTAGGAGGACTAGCGGGTCTCCAAGAGACCCAGTACTTC.

The CDR3 reads CASSAPQETQYF. The CDR3 region has the DNA TGTGCCAGCAGTGCCCCCCAAGAGACCCAGTACTTC. The chain recombines TRBV2 with TRBJ2-5; D gene uncertain. There are 12 residues in the CDR3. Germline values: CDR1 SNHLY, CDR2 FYNNEI. Trimming removed 4 bases from V and 1 base from J, with 4 bases in between.

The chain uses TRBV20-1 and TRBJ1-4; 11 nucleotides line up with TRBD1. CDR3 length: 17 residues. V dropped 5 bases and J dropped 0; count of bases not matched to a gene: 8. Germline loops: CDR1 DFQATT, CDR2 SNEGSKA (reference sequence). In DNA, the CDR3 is TGCAGTGCTTTGGACAGGGGGCGTCTCTCAACTAATGAAAAACTGTTTTTT. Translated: CSALDRGRLSTNEKLFF.

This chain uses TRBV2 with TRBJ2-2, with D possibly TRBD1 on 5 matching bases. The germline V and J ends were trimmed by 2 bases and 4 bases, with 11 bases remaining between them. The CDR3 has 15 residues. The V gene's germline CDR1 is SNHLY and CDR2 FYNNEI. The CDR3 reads CASSELDTFTGELFF. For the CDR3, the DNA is TGTGCCAGCAGTGAACTGGACACCTTCACCGGGGAGCTGTTTTTT.

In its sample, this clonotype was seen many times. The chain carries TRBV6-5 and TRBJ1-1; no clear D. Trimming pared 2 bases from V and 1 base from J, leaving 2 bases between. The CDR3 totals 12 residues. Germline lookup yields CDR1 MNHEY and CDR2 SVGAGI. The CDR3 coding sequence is TGTGCCAGCAGTTACAGGAACACTGAAGCTTTCTTT. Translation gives CASSYRNTEAFF.

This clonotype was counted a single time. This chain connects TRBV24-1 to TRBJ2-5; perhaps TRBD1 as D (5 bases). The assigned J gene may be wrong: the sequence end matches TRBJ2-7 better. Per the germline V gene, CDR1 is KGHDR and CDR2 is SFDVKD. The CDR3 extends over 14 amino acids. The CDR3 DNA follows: TGTGCCACCAGTGCGCCAGGGCTTCCCTACGAGCAGTACTTC. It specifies CATSAPGLPYEQYF.

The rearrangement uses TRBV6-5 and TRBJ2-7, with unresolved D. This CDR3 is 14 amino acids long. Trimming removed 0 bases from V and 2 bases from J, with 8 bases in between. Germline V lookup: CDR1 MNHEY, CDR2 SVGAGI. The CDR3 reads CASSYSRSAYEQYF. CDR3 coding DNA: TGTGCCAGCAGTTACTCGCGGTCCGCCTACGAGCAGTACTTC.